A single sample is the source of the 21 T cell receptor beta chains below, sequenced in a study of OX40 agonist ivuxolimab in advanced cancers. TCRdb keeps only in-frame clones here, not all; method: immunoSEQ multiplex PCR. The sample shows roughly 100,000 clones, about 93% of them seen only once. The source was CD4+ or CD8+ T cells sorted from blood, collected in a trial of the OX40 agonist ivuxolimab. The receptors stem from an adult with an advanced solid tumor such as melanoma, head and neck, liver or kidney cancer.

This chain uses TRBV28 with TRBJ2-3, with D possibly matching TRBD1 (6 bases). V shed 5 bases and J shed 2 bases, with 17 bases lying between them. Germline-derived CDR1 and CDR2 are MDHEN and SYDVKM. This CDR3 comprises 16 residues. The CDR3 loop is CASSPPLQGFTDTQYF. The CDR3 DNA reads TGTGCCAGCAGTCCACCCTTACAGGGATTCACAGATACGCAGTATTTT.

The chain couples TRBV7-2 to TRBJ2-7; 11 bases line up with TRBD2. There are 15 residues in the CDR3. CDR1 is SGHTA and CDR2 is FQGNSA in the germline V gene. Losses at the gene ends were 4 bases for V and 2 bases for J; bases not matched to a gene: 4. The CDR3 is CASSSRLAGTYEQYF. CDR3 coding DNA: TGTGCCAGCAGCTCGCGACTAGCGGGAACCTACGAGCAGTACTTC.

V gene TRBV7-2 combines with J gene TRBJ1-5; tentative D call: TRBD1 (5 bases). The CDR3 runs to 18 residues. V dropped 3 bases and J dropped 1 base, with 19 bases sitting between them. The V gene's germline CDR1 is SGHTA and CDR2 FQGNSA. The CDR3 DNA reads TGTGCCAGCAGCTTTGAATTAGTAGGGACCGGGAGCAATCAGCCCCAGCATTTT. Translated, it gives CASSFELVGTGSNQPQHF.

The chain recombines TRBV6-5 with TRBJ2-3, with 8 bases matching TRBD2. J was trimmed by 1 base and V by 11 bases; bases with no gene match: 8. Germline V CDR1 and CDR2: MNHEY, SVGAGI. The length of the CDR3 is 14 residues. The DNA of the CDR3 is TGTGCCGCCCGGACTAGCCGCGGCACAGATACGCAGTATTTT. Translating it yields CAARTSRGTDTQYF.

The rearrangement uses TRBV7-9 and TRBJ1-1; weak D call: TRBD1 (5 bases). CDR1 is SEHNR, CDR2 FQNEAQ, per germline (reference sequence). The ends were cut back, 5 bases at V and 4 bases at J, with 14 bases in the middle. CDR3 length: 14 amino acids. The CDR3 spells CASSPVVGGTEAFF. CDR3 in DNA: TGTGCCAGCAGCCCCGTGGTGGGGGGCACTGAAGCTTTCTTT. Complete variable domain (other parts from reference TRBV7-9 and TRBJ1-1): DTGVSQNPRHKITKRGQNVTFRCDPISEHNRLYWYRQTLGQGPEFLTYFQNEAQLEKSRLLSDRFSAERPKGSFSTLEIQRTEQGDSAMYLCASSPVVGGTEAFFGQGTRLTVV.

The chain employs TRBV11-2 and TRBJ1-2, with D maybe TRBD1 (5 bases). The germline CDR1 and CDR2 sequences are SGHAT and FQNNGV. Trimming removed 5 bases from V and 4 bases from J, with 20 bases in between. The CDR3 runs to 16 residues. As DNA, the CDR3 is TGTGCCAGCAGCCCTAGTGGCCGGGGGGATGGCTATGGCTACACCTTC. It encodes CASSPSGRGDGYGYTF.

This clone was recorded only once. J is TRBJ1-1 and V is TRBV5-1, with D possibly matching TRBD1 (5 bases). Trimming removed 2 bases from V and 1 base from J, with 9 bases in between. The germline CDR1 and CDR2 sequences are SGHRS and YFSETQ. This CDR3 has 14 amino acids. Here the CDR3 DNA reads TGCGCCAGCAGCTTCCAGGGCCCGAACACTGAAGCTTTCTTT. It specifies CASSFQGPNTEAFF.

The DNA of the CDR3 is TGTGCCTGGAGGAGACTTTTAAACGGAGATGAGCAGTTCTTC. Residues: CAWRRLLNGDEQFF. This chain joins TRBV30 and TRBJ2-1; D gene uncertain. The CDR3 consists of 14 residues. V was shortened by 3 bases and J by 8 bases, with 17 bases between the two germline ends. Germline assignment: CDR1 GTSNPN and CDR2 SVGIG (reference sequence).

The chain employs TRBV4-2 and TRBJ2-6; 8 bases are a match to TRBD1. V lost 0 bases and J lost 3; bases outside the gene matches: 13. The CDR3 has 20 amino acids. Germline CDR1 reads LGHNA; CDR2 reads YNFKEQ. DNA for the CDR3: TGTGCCAGCAGCCAAGATCCTCCCGGGACAGGAGGAGGTGGGGCCAACGTCCTGACTTTC. As protein: CASSQDPPGTGGGGANVLTF.

A word on this clone: Other DNA sequences in the same sample also yield this CDR3. The chain has TRBV5-1 and TRBJ1-3; D is uncertain. V was cut by 2 bases and J by 4 bases, with 7 bases left in between. Germline CDR1 reads SGHRS; CDR2 reads YFSETQ. The CDR3 consists of 13 residues. The CDR3 coding sequence is TGCGCCAGCAGCTTAGGTGGCGGAAACACCATATATTTT. It is translated as CASSLGGGNTIYF.

This sequence joins TRBV5-1 and TRBJ2-1, with a possible D match to TRBD1 (6 bases). This CDR3 is built from 12 residues. V shed 1 base and J shed 9 bases, with 8 bases lying between them. Germline-derived CDR1 and CDR2 are SGHRS and YFSETQ. The CDR3 DNA is TGCGCCAGCAGCTTGCCAGGGGTTGAGCAGTTCTTC. It is translated as CASSLPGVEQFF.

J is TRBJ2-2 and V is TRBV6-1; D gene ambiguous. The CDR3 runs to 13 residues. V lost 4 bases and J 4 bases, leaving 7 bases between the germline ends. Germline V gene lookup returns CDR1 MNHNS and CDR2 SASEGT. The CDR3 region has the DNA TGTGCCAGCAGTGTTCAGATCACCGGGGAGCTGTTTTTT. Translated, it gives CASSVQITGELFF.

The chain links TRBV7-2 to TRBJ2-2; D is undetermined. The germline V gene has CDR1 SGHTA and CDR2 FQGNSA. Trimming pared 0 bases from V and 5 bases from J, leaving 7 bases between. This CDR3 is built from 14 residues. CDR3 in DNA: TGTGCCAGCAGCTTAGCGATCGGTACCGGGGAGCTGTTTTTT. The encoded protein is CASSLAIGTGELFF.

This rearrangement joins TRBV7-3 to TRBJ2-7, with no clear D. V was clipped by 5 bases and J by 1 base, with 9 bases between them. The germline V gene encodes CDR1 SGHTA and CDR2 FQGTGA. The CDR3 is 13 amino acids. The CDR3 DNA reads as TGTGCCAGCAGCCCCGGTGTTTCCTACGAGCAGTACTTC. The encoded protein is CASSPGVSYEQYF.

The chain couples TRBV28 to TRBJ2-2, with D perhaps matching TRBD2 (6 bases). CDR1 and CDR2 from the germline V gene are MDHEN and SYDVKM. The CDR3 sequence is 13 residues long. V lost 10 bases and J lost 2, with 11 bases in between. The CDR3 loop is CATWDSNTGELFF. As DNA, the CDR3 is TGTGCCACCTGGGACTCAAACACCGGGGAGCTGTTTTTT. Full variable domain (missing parts from reference TRBV28 and TRBJ2-2): DVKVTQSSRYLVKRTGEKVFLECVQDMDHENMFWYRQDPGLGLRLIYFSYDVKMKEKGDIPEGYSVSREKKERFSLILESASTNQTSMYLCATWDSNTGELFFGEGSRLTVL.

This clone was found once. This sequence joins TRBV19 and TRBJ2-4; 12 bases map to TRBD2. Germline values: CDR1 LNHDA, CDR2 SQIVND (reference sequence). This CDR3 is 20 amino acids long. The V and J ends lost 4 bases and 0 bases, in that order; junction bases with no gene match: 13. The CDR3 spells CASSTRGPSGRGPAKNIQYF. The CDR3 DNA follows: TGTGCCAGTAGTACCCGAGGCCCTAGCGGGAGGGGACCAGCCAAAAACATTCAGTACTTC. The variable domain in full, completed from reference TRBV19 and TRBJ2-4, reads DGGITQSPKYLFRKEGQNVTLSCEQNLNHDAMYWYRQDPGQGLRLIYYSQIVNDFQKGDIAEGYSVSREKKESFPLTVTSAQKNPTAFYLCASSTRGPSGRGPAKNIQYFGAGTRLSVL.

This clone was found a few times. The chain employs TRBV7-2 and TRBJ2-5; D is tentatively TRBD1 or TRBD2 (6 bases each). Germline V gives CDR1 SGHTA, CDR2 FQGNSA. This CDR3 has 19 residues. Deletions cut 6 bases from V and 0 bases from J, with 26 bases between. The CDR3 is CASSSEGWRGWKYQETQYF. DNA for the CDR3: TGTGCCAGCAGTTCGGAGGGCTGGAGGGGGTGGAAGTACCAAGAGACCCAGTACTTC.

The chain is built from TRBV30 and TRBJ2-1, with 8 bases aligning to TRBD2. The J segment lost 9 bases and the V segment lost 3 bases, leaving 16 bases of the junction unmatched. CDR1 and CDR2 from the germline V gene are GTSNPN and SVGIG (reference sequence). The CDR3 runs to 16 residues. CDR3 loop: CAWSRRRAGAPGEQFF. In nucleotides, the CDR3 is TGTGCCTGGAGCCGCCGCCGAGCGGGAGCCCCCGGTGAGCAGTTCTTC.

The V call is TRBV5-4, the J call TRBJ2-1; 13 bases line up with TRBD2. The V gene end was trimmed by 5 bases and the J gene end by 5 bases; junction bases not matched to a gene: 4. Per germline, CDR1 SGHNT and CDR2 YYREEE (reference sequence). This CDR3 spans 15 amino acids. The CDR3, as DNA: TGTGCCAGCAGATCTGGACTAGCGGGAGACAATGAGCAGTTCTTC. Amino acid sequence: CASRSGLAGDNEQFF.

V and J are TRBV2 and TRBJ1-5, with D possibly matching TRBD1 (5 bases). Trimming took 2 bases from V and 6 from J, leaving 11 bases between them. This CDR3 spans 14 amino acids. CDR1 and CDR2 from the germline V gene are SNHLY and FYNNEI. The CDR3 loop reads CASSEWRGSQPQHF. The CDR3 nucleotides are TGTGCCAGCAGTGAATGGAGGGGCAGTCAGCCCCAGCATTTT.

The chain joins TRBV4-2 to TRBJ1-5, with D possibly being TRBD1 (5 bases). CDR3 length: 15 amino acids. The germline V and J ends were trimmed by 3 bases and 2 bases, with 11 bases remaining between them. CDR1 and CDR2 (germline): LGHNA, YNFKEQ. The CDR3 nucleotides are TGTGCCAGCAGCCAGGAGGGGAGGCGCAATCAGCCCCAGCATTTT. Amino acid sequence: CASSQEGRRNQPQHF.